The 2 T cell receptor beta chains listed next were all sequenced from one sample in a study of T-cell memory formation after mild COVID-19. Each CDR3 protein gets one entry after TCRdb re-called the 5' RACE reads with MiXCR. Of about 81,000 distinct CDR3 sequences detected, 25% appear once; the ten largest clones hold roughly 39%. The sequenced material came from PBMCs or a T cell subset sorted from them (not recorded which). The receptors were sampled from a young man who had mild COVID-19 (a few samples of this study predate the infection). Cell type and time point are not known.

This clonotype has a handful of counts. The J gene is TRBJ1-1, the V gene TRBV11-2; the D is unclear. CDR1 SGHAT and CDR2 FQNNGV come from the germline V gene. The CDR3 loop spans 12 amino acids. V gave up 3 bases and J gave up 7 bases, with 9 bases separating them. CDR3 protein: CASSLPAIEAFF. DNA for the CDR3: TGTGCCAGCAGCTTGCCCGCGATTGAAGCTTTCTTT.

The J gene is TRBJ1-5, the V gene TRBV6-2 or TRBV6-3; the D is unclear. Trimming took 0 bases from V and 1 from J, leaving 7 bases between them. This CDR3 has 15 residues. From germline, CDR1 is MNHEY and CDR2 SVGEGT. The CDR3 sequence: CASSYSDGSNQPQHF. CDR3 in DNA: TGTGCCAGCAGTTACTCGGATGGAAGCAATCAGCCCCAGCATTTT.